This is a list of T cell receptor beta chains from one sample in a study of PD-L1 blockade in urothelial cancer. Assay: immunoSEQ multiplex PCR; the TCRdb copy retains only in-frame clones and omits some. The repertoire holds about 110,000 clones, less than 95% seen once, with less than 4.5% in the top ten. This specimen consisted of PBMCs, obtained around atezolizumab (anti-PD-L1) treatment. The receptor set was obtained from a man in his 60s with urothelial cancer. The conserved cysteine and the conserved F or W are not part of the CDR3 here. Each record gives: clone size, V gene, CDR3 protein. Clone sizes are given selectively: once, few, many, or a class where the clone is expanded.

clone_size: -
v_call: TRBV15
cdr3_aa: ATSRESTGGYNEQF

clone_size: medium-sized
v_call: TRBV6-4
cdr3_aa: ASSDGQGNSPLH

clone_size: -
v_call: TRBV18
cdr3_aa: ASSPSVLFEEQY

clone_size: -
v_call: TRBV7-6
cdr3_aa: ASSSPIAGGPADTQY

clone_size: -
v_call: TRBV27
cdr3_aa: ASKPGTSGTYEQY

clone_size: -
v_call: TRBV25-1
cdr3_aa: ASSAKGQMSYEQY

clone_size: -
v_call: TRBV15
cdr3_aa: ATSPGGHESEAF

clone_size: -
v_call: TRBV7-9
cdr3_aa: ASGRGYREDEQY

clone_size: -
v_call: TRBV19
cdr3_aa: ASSIGGAGGYT

clone_size: -
v_call: TRBV2
cdr3_aa: ASSEGGMRETQY

clone_size: few
v_call: TRBV4-1
cdr3_aa: ASSQQEAGANVLT

clone_size: few
v_call: TRBV4-1
cdr3_aa: ASSQGRLAGVSYEQY

clone_size: -
v_call: TRBV4-2
cdr3_aa: ASSQRQGIYVADTQY

clone_size: -
v_call: TRBV5-1
cdr3_aa: ASSLAPGSYEQY

clone_size: -
v_call: TRBV5-4
cdr3_aa: ASSPSTGGAYYGYT

clone_size: -
v_call: TRBV11-2
cdr3_aa: ASSLDGAGGGGTEAF

clone_size: -
v_call: TRBV4-3
cdr3_aa: ASSQGGAGANGELF

clone_size: -
v_call: TRBV4-2
cdr3_aa: ASSQASGEETQY

clone_size: -
v_call: TRBV12-2
cdr3_aa: ASRPTDGYT

clone_size: -
v_call: TRBV19
cdr3_aa: ASSIVGTGGFRGTEAF

clone_size: -
v_call: TRBV14
cdr3_aa: ASSRVVRGNEQF

clone_size: -
v_call: TRBV5-1
cdr3_aa: ASSTRDSYEQY

clone_size: -
v_call: TRBV28
cdr3_aa: ASSPPRQGNTIY

clone_size: -
v_call: TRBV2
cdr3_aa: ASRSRTGGNGANVLT

clone_size: -
v_call: TRBV6-6
cdr3_aa: ASSYSGVGQPQH

clone_size: -
v_call: TRBV30
cdr3_aa: ACPLRGQHEKLF

clone_size: -
v_call: TRBV2
cdr3_aa: ASSTSGTLTEAF

clone_size: -
v_call: TRBV27
cdr3_aa: ASSGHAAGGQPQH

clone_size: once
v_call: TRBV19
cdr3_aa: ASLDRESGQY

clone_size: -
v_call: TRBV9
cdr3_aa: ASSVSTGQETQY

clone_size: -
v_call: TRBV7-9
cdr3_aa: ASSLVVGGDGYT

clone_size: -
v_call: TRBV19
cdr3_aa: ASARGLLNGYT

clone_size: -
v_call: TRBV6-1
cdr3_aa: ASTWDRRKYEQY

clone_size: -
v_call: TRBV5-1
cdr3_aa: ASSPDSASPPYGYT

clone_size: -
v_call: TRBV7-2
cdr3_aa: ASSSSGLRGETQY

clone_size: -
v_call: TRBV19
cdr3_aa: ASSIRSYSPSSYNEQF

clone_size: -
v_call: TRBV6-5
cdr3_aa: ASRPGQIMNTEAF

clone_size: -
v_call: TRBV2
cdr3_aa: ASSNDRETQY

clone_size: once
v_call: TRBV5-4
cdr3_aa: ASRAGAGSLNNEQF

clone_size: -
v_call: TRBV5-1
cdr3_aa: ASSHGVRESYEQY

clone_size: once
v_call: TRBV6-1
cdr3_aa: ASQGLARETQY

clone_size: -
v_call: TRBV7-2
cdr3_aa: ASSLNGREGRGF

clone_size: -
v_call: TRBV7-9
cdr3_aa: ASSLGQGANQPQH

clone_size: -
v_call: TRBV9
cdr3_aa: ASTRSGGAGDTQY

clone_size: -
v_call: TRBV19
cdr3_aa: ASSIMPVSGNTIY

clone_size: -
v_call: TRBV7-8
cdr3_aa: ASNPRGGLDPDTQY

clone_size: -
v_call: TRBV27
cdr3_aa: ASSGSGVYEQY

clone_size: -
v_call: TRBV5-1
cdr3_aa: ASSTVGGTSGSSETQY

clone_size: -
v_call: TRBV28
cdr3_aa: ASSLFGEGYEQY

clone_size: -
v_call: TRBV6-4
cdr3_aa: ASSALAGSTDTQY

clone_size: -
v_call: TRBV6-1
cdr3_aa: ASSERGVNTGELF

clone_size: -
v_call: TRBV7-9
cdr3_aa: ASSPMGQTSNTEAF

clone_size: once
v_call: TRBV5-4
cdr3_aa: ASSLTGQGVTDTQY

clone_size: -
v_call: TRBV5-1
cdr3_aa: ASRGVSSGNTIY

clone_size: -
v_call: TRBV16
cdr3_aa: ASSQSGQTYEQY

clone_size: -
v_call: TRBV7-2
cdr3_aa: ASSSFLVDTQY